One and the same sample provided the 14 T cell receptor beta chains below, sequenced in a study of blood T cell repertoires in COVID-19. Here immunoSEQ multiplex PCR was the method, and the copy in TCRdb shows in-frame clones only, minus some. The table lists 99,000 or so clones, roughly 81% of them singletons, with 8% to 10% in the top ten. Sequenced sample: peripheral blood. Source of these receptors: a woman in her 70s with acute or convalescent COVID-19.

V and J are TRBV9 and TRBJ1-1; 7 nucleotides agree with TRBD1. With 3 bases clipped from V and 1 base from J, the junction kept 0 bases outside the gene matches. The germline V gene has CDR1 SGDLS and CDR2 YYNGEE. The CDR3 sequence is 13 residues long. DNA of the CDR3: TGTGCCAGCAGCGACAGGGGGAACACTGAAGCTTTCTTT. It yields the protein CASSDRGNTEAFF.

A note on this clone: Different DNA sequences within this sample yield the same CDR3. The CDR3 here is CASSQGRGGQPQHF. The CDR3 coding sequence is TGTGCCAGCAGCCAAGGTCGGGGGGGTCAGCCCCAGCATTTT. The J gene is TRBJ1-5, the V gene TRBV3-1 (or the pseudogene TRBV3-2), with a possible D match to TRBD1 (5 bases). V lost 1 base and J lost 6, with 10 bases in between. CDR1 is LGHDT, CDR2 YNNKEL, per germline (reference sequence). CDR3 length: 14 amino acids.

J is TRBJ2-5 and V is TRBV2; 10 nucleotides align to TRBD2. This CDR3 contains 13 residues. Trimming cost V 6 bases and J 5 bases; bases outside gene matches: 3. CDR1 is SNHLY, CDR2 FYNNEI, per germline. The CDR3 nucleotides are TGTGCCAGCAGGGGACTAGCGCAGGAGACCCAGTACTTC. Translation: CASRGLAQETQYF.

The chain employs TRBV2 and TRBJ2-5, with 14 nucleotides matching TRBD2. This CDR3 contains 16 residues. From germline, CDR1 is SNHLY and CDR2 FYNNEI. With 4 bases clipped from V and 4 bases from J, the junction kept 5 bases outside the gene matches. The CDR3 DNA follows: TGTGCCAGCAGTGCGACTAGCGGGGGGGCAGGAGAGACCCAGTACTTC. Translating gives CASSATSGGAGETQYF.

This clone appeared a few times. Other DNA sequences within the sample encode an identical CDR3. The V and J genes are TRBV28 and TRBJ2-7; 11 positions match TRBD1. The junction had 3 bases not matched to a gene; V was cut back by 1 base and J by 4 bases. The CDR3 contains 15 residues. Germline V gene sequence: CDR1 MDHEN, CDR2 SYDVKM. The CDR3 sequence: CASSLSGQGAYEQYF. CDR3 DNA: TGTGCCAGCAGTTTATCCGGACAGGGGGCATACGAGCAGTACTTC.

CDR3 nucleotide sequence: TGTGCCAGCAATCGACAGGGGGCCTACGAGCAGTACTTC. Residues: CASNRQGAYEQYF. The V gene is TRBV12-3 or TRBV12-4, the J gene TRBJ2-7; 9 positions match TRBD1. This CDR3 contains 13 residues. The junction had 3 bases not matched to a gene; V was cut back by 7 bases and J by 2 bases.

The rearrangement joins TRBV5-8 to TRBJ2-2; D is unresolved. CDR3 size: 15 residues. V lost 3 bases and J lost 0, with 9 bases in between. The germline V gene encodes CDR1 SGHTS and CDR2 YDEGEE. This CDR3 is CASSSEFPNTGELFF. In nucleotides, the CDR3 is TGTGCCAGCAGCTCGGAGTTCCCGAACACCGGGGAGCTGTTTTTT. Combining the CDR3 with reference TRBV5-8 and TRBJ2-2 gives the whole variable domain EAGVTQSPTHLIKTRGQQATLRCSPISGHTSVYWYQQALGLGLQFLLWYDEGEERNRGNFPPRFSGRQFPNYSSELNVNALELEDSALYLCASSSEFPNTGELFFGEGSRLTVL.

The chain recombines TRBV4-1 with TRBJ2-3; D is possibly TRBD2 (5 bases). The CDR3 runs 15 residues. Germline CDR1 and CDR2: MGHRA and YSYEKL. Trimming shortened V by 4 bases and J by 4 bases, and 15 bases separated the two germline ends. CDR3: CASSRSDLSADTQYF. The DNA of the CDR3 is TGCGCCAGCAGCCGGTCGGACTTATCGGCAGATACGCAGTATTTT.

J is TRBJ2-2 and V is TRBV12-5; D possibly corresponds to TRBD2 (5 bases). The CDR3 runs 12 residues. Trimming shortened V by 7 bases and J by 6 bases, and 9 bases separated the two germline ends. Germline V gives CDR1 LGHNT, CDR2 FRNRAP. The CDR3 here is CASALEAGELFF. The CDR3 DNA reads as TGTGCTAGTGCGTTGGAGGCCGGGGAGCTGTTTTTT.

This rearrangement joins TRBV15 to TRBJ1-3; D gene uncertain. The CDR3 spans 17 residues. The V gene lost 0 bases and the J gene lost 4 bases, with 16 bases spanning the gap. CDR1 and CDR2 from the germline V gene are LNHNV and YYDKDF (reference sequence). The CDR3 sequence is CATSRDLVEGAGNTIYF. The CDR3 DNA reads TGTGCCACCAGCAGAGATCTCGTGGAGGGAGCCGGAAACACCATATATTTT.

This chain links TRBV15 with TRBJ2-2, with 7 bases that match TRBD1. Germline lookup yields CDR1 LNHNV and CDR2 YYDKDF (reference sequence). The V gene end was trimmed by 0 bases and the J gene end by 3 bases; junction bases not matched to a gene: 1. The length of the CDR3 is 15 residues. This CDR3 is CATSRDDRDTGELFF. The CDR3 bases are TGTGCCACCAGCAGAGATGACAGGGACACCGGGGAGCTGTTTTTT.

The V and J genes are TRBV24-1 and TRBJ2-5, with D tentatively TRBD2 (5 bases). V shed 0 bases and J shed 2 bases, with 12 bases lying between them. Germline CDR1 reads KGHDR; CDR2 reads SFDVKD. The CDR3 has 16 residues. CDR3 sequence reads: CATSDLRGPGQETQYF. The CDR3 DNA is TGTGCCACCAGTGATTTGCGGGGTCCAGGTCAAGAGACCCAGTACTTC.

V is TRBV9 and J is TRBJ2-2; D perhaps matches TRBD1 (6 bases). CDR3 length equals 13 residues. The germline V and J ends were trimmed by 6 bases and 1 base, with 7 bases remaining between them. Germline V lookup: CDR1 SGDLS, CDR2 YYNGEE. The CDR3 loop reads CASKGENTGELFF. CDR3 in DNA: TGTGCCAGCAAGGGGGAGAACACCGGGGAGCTGTTTTTT.

The chain recombines TRBV27 with TRBJ1-6, with TRBD1 matching over 8 bases. Losses at the gene ends were 2 bases for V and 7 bases for J; bases not matched to a gene: 1. Germline-derived CDR1 and CDR2 are MNHEY and SMNVEV (reference sequence). This CDR3 has 14 amino acids. CDR3 DNA: TGTGCCAGCAGTTTAAGGACAGGGAATTCACCCCTCCACTTT. Its translation: CASSLRTGNSPLHF.